Shown below are 27 T cell receptor beta chains from a single sample sequenced in a study of Ad26.COV2.S vaccination and SARS-CoV-2 variants. The treatment here: 19 received Ad26.COV2.S at low or high dose, single or two shots; roughly five received placebo; per-sample allocation not given. Specimen acquisition occurred on day 63 following the initial vaccine or placebo injection. Here immunoSEQ multiplex PCR was the method, and the copy in TCRdb shows in-frame clones only, minus some. The sample records 300,000 to 400,000 clones, roughly 90% being singletons. This sample comprised peripheral blood, obtained in a trial of Ad26.COV2.S vaccine versus placebo. The receptors originated from a person between 18 and 65 years old who received the Ad26.COV2.S COVID-19 vaccine or a placebo.

This chain connects TRBV5-1 to TRBJ2-1; possible D gene TRBD2, 6 bases. Germline V CDR1 and CDR2: SGHRS, YFSETQ. The CDR3 totals 15 residues. Deletions cut 4 bases from V and 3 bases from J, with 14 bases between. CDR3 protein: CASSPGGFNYNEQFF. Here the CDR3 DNA reads TGCGCCAGCAGCCCCGGGGGATTTAACTACAATGAGCAGTTCTTC.

Only one count was recorded for this clone. This chain links TRBV7-2 with TRBJ2-7; 7 positions agree with TRBD1. Germline V gives CDR1 SGHTA, CDR2 FQGNSA. This CDR3 is built from 14 residues. The V and J ends lost 5 bases and 4 bases, in that order; junction bases with no gene match: 8. CDR3 residues: CASSETPGQYEQYF. CDR3 sequence (DNA): TGTGCCAGCAGCGAGACCCCGGGACAGTACGAGCAGTACTTC.

The CDR3: CASSLVVLGRGPSGYTF. As DNA, the CDR3 is TGTGCCAGCAGCTTAGTGGTTCTGGGCAGGGGGCCTTCTGGCTACACCTTC. The rearrangement uses TRBV7-8 and TRBJ1-2; 8 bases agree with TRBD1. Trimming took 1 base from V and 7 from J; bases not matched to a gene: 14. CDR3 length: 17 amino acids. CDR1 and CDR2 (germline): SGHVS, FQNEAQ.

This clone was seen only a few times. The chain combines TRBV11-3 with TRBJ2-2; possibly TRBD1 for D (5 bases). Trimming removed 5 bases at V and 4 bases at J, with 11 bases between. The length of the CDR3 is 14 residues. Germline lookup yields CDR1 SGHNT and CDR2 YENEEA. The CDR3 DNA is TGTGCCAGCAGCGCCTTGGGGCGCACCGGGGAGCTGTTTTTT. It translates to CASSALGRTGELFF.

V and J are TRBV11-2 and TRBJ1-1; TRBD1 matches 7 bases. Unmatched junction bases numbered 11, after V lost 1 base and J lost 3 bases. Per the germline V gene, CDR1 is SGHAT and CDR2 is FQNNGV. The CDR3 runs 17 residues. CDR3 in amino acids: CASSLGDRDFVDTEAFF. The CDR3, as DNA: TGTGCCAGCAGCTTAGGCGACAGGGATTTCGTGGACACTGAAGCTTTCTTT.

The V call is TRBV5-8, the J call TRBJ1-1; D may be TRBD1 (6 bases). The CDR3 runs 16 residues. V was clipped by 5 bases and J by 0 bases, with 17 bases between them. The germline V gene has CDR1 SGHTS and CDR2 YDEGEE. CDR3 nucleotide sequence: TGTGCCAGCAGGGGGGTGTTGGGGGCTATGAACACTGAAGCTTTCTTT. Its translation: CASRGVLGAMNTEAFF.

This clone was detected only once. This CDR3 is CATSRVKAGGPNPNNNEQFF. The DNA for the CDR3 is TGTGCCACCAGTCGGGTAAAAGCGGGAGGACCTAACCCCAACAACAATGAGCAGTTCTTC. V is TRBV24-1 and J is TRBJ2-1; 9 bases are a match to TRBD2. Germline V CDR1 and CDR2: KGHDR, SFDVKD. The CDR3 runs 20 residues. V dropped 6 bases and J dropped 5; count of bases not matched to a gene: 22.

The J gene is TRBJ1-2, the V gene TRBV29-1; D call uncertain. The germline V gene has CDR1 SQVTM and CDR2 ANQGSEA. CDR3 length: 14 amino acids. V shed 4 bases and J shed 2 bases, with 14 bases lying between them. The CDR3 DNA is TGCAGCGTTGTTATCTCGATGATAAACTATGGCTACACCTTC. Its translation is CSVVISMINYGYTF.

In DNA form, the CDR3 reads TGCGCCAGCAGCCAAGGTCGGACAGGTTGGCCTGAAGCTTTCTTT. This sequence encodes CASSQGRTGWPEAFF. This chain joins TRBV4-1 and TRBJ1-1; 7 nucleotides line up with TRBD1. The V and J ends lost 1 base and 6 bases, in that order; junction bases with no gene match: 8. Germline CDR1 reads MGHRA; CDR2 reads YSYEKL. This CDR3 has 15 residues.

This rearrangement joins TRBV7-9 to TRBJ1-2; 10 nucleotides agree with TRBD1. Germline assignment: CDR1 SEHNR and CDR2 FQNEAQ (reference sequence). This CDR3 has 15 residues. Losses at the gene ends were 4 bases for V and 6 bases for J; bases not matched to a gene: 8. CDR3 loop: CASSSTSTGGHGYTF. CDR3 bases: TGTGCCAGCAGCTCAACCTCGACAGGGGGCCATGGCTACACCTTC. Filled out from reference TRBV7-9 and TRBJ1-2, the complete variable domain reads DTGVSQNPRHKITKRGQNVTFRCDPISEHNRLYWYRQTLGQGPEFLTYFQNEAQLEKSRLLSDRFSAERPKGSFSTLEIQRTEQGDSAMYLCASSSTSTGGHGYTFGSGTRLTVV.

A word on this clone: Other DNA sequences in this specimen translate into the identical CDR3. The J gene is TRBJ1-1, the V gene TRBV18, with a weak D call TRBD1 (6 bases). CDR3 size: 15 residues. The V gene lost 0 bases and the J gene lost 3 bases, with 11 bases spanning the gap. CDR1 and CDR2 from the germline V gene are KGHSH and LQKENI. The CDR3 DNA sequence: TGTGCCAGCTCACCACCGGGCAGGGGCGACACTGAAGCTTTCTTT. Protein sequence: CASSPPGRGDTEAFF. The whole variable domain, remainder taken from reference TRBV18 and TRBJ1-1, is NAGVMQNPRHLVRRRGQEARLRCSPMKGHSHVYWYRQLPEEGLKFMVYLQKENIIDESGMPKERFSAEFPKEGPSILRIQQVVRGDSAAYFCASSPPGRGDTEAFFGQGTRLTVV.

In DNA, the CDR3 is TGCGCCAGCAGCGGGACTAGTCGCGAGCAGTTCTTC. As protein: CASSGTSREQFF. This sequence joins TRBV4-1 and TRBJ2-1, with 8 bases lining up with TRBD2. The CDR3 is made up of 12 amino acids. CDR1 is MGHRA and CDR2 is YSYEKL in the germline V gene. Trimming cost V 5 bases and J 10 bases; bases outside gene matches: 4.

J is TRBJ2-2 and V is TRBV5-4; unclear D gene. Trimming left V 4 bases short and J 5 bases short, with 9 bases between. The CDR3 has 13 amino acids. Per germline, CDR1 SGHNT and CDR2 YYREEE (reference sequence). The CDR3 DNA reads TGTGCCAGCAGCCTCCAGCTGACCGGGGAGCTGTTTTTT. Translation gives CASSLQLTGELFF. Together with reference TRBV5-4 and TRBJ2-2, the CDR3 gives the full variable domain: ETGVTQSPTHLIKTRGQQVTLRCSSQSGHNTVSWYQQALGQGPQFIFQYYREEENGRGNFPPRFSGLQFPNYSSELNVNALELDDSALYLCASSLQLTGELFFGEGSRLTVL.

The chain joins TRBV5-4 to TRBJ1-6; 7 bases match TRBD1. Germline V CDR1 and CDR2: SGHNT, YYREEE (reference sequence). The CDR3 extends over 15 amino acids. Unmatched junction bases numbered 10, after V lost 4 bases and J lost 9 bases. The CDR3 loop reads CASSSDRVTGSPLHF. The CDR3 nucleotides read TGTGCCAGCAGCAGCGACAGGGTGACGGGTTCACCCCTCCACTTT.

The genes are TRBV6-5 and TRBJ2-5, with D unclear. In germline, CDR1 is MNHEY, CDR2 SVGAGI. This CDR3 is built from 15 residues. With 8 bases removed from V and 7 bases from J, the gap between germline ends came to 23 bases. The CDR3 region has the DNA TGTGCCAGCTCCCTCCTCTCTTTCCAATGGGGGACCCAGTACTTC. This encodes CASSLLSFQWGTQYF.

The chain couples TRBV7-6 to TRBJ1-1; 8 bases are a match to TRBD1. The junction had 6 bases not matched to a gene; V was cut back by 1 base and J by 11 bases. Germline CDR1 is SGHVS and CDR2 is FNYEAQ. CDR3 size: 13 residues. CDR3 coding DNA: TGTGCCAGCAGCTTAGGGATAGGGGACAGGGCTTTCTTT. This codes for CASSLGIGDRAFF. Full variable domain (remainder filled in from reference TRBV7-6 and TRBJ1-1): GAGVSQSPRYKVTKRGQDVALRCDPISGHVSLYWYRQALGQGPEFLTYFNYEAQQDKSGLPNDRFSAERPEGSISTLTIQRTEQRDSAMYRCASSLGIGDRAFFGQGTRLTVV.

This chain connects TRBV5-8 to TRBJ2-3; 8 nucleotides align to TRBD1. The length of the CDR3 is 15 residues. V lost 4 bases, J lost 6 bases, and 10 bases stayed unmatched. In germline, CDR1 is SGHTS, CDR2 YDEGEE. The CDR3 here is CASSLTGAATDTQYF. The CDR3 region has the DNA TGTGCCAGCAGCCTGACAGGGGCCGCAACTGATACGCAGTATTTT.

The CDR3: CASSPWSSGNTIYF. In DNA, the CDR3 is TGCGCCAGCAGCCCCTGGTCCTCTGGAAACACCATATATTTT. The V call is TRBV4-3, the J call TRBJ1-3; no clear D gene. The CDR3 has 14 residues. Per germline, CDR1 LGHNA and CDR2 YSLEER. V was pared by 4 bases and J by 0 bases, with 7 bases between.

This chain joins TRBV6-2 or TRBV6-3 and TRBJ2-1; 13 nucleotides match TRBD2. Germline CDR1 and CDR2: MNHEY and SVGEGT. V lost 5 bases, J lost 8 bases, and 15 bases stayed unmatched. CDR3 length: 18 amino acids. The CDR3 spells CASSDPFGTSGKSDEQFF. The CDR3 nucleotides read TGTGCCAGCAGTGACCCCTTCGGGACTAGCGGGAAATCCGATGAGCAGTTCTTC.

J is TRBJ1-4 and V is TRBV18; D gene ambiguous. The CDR3 loop spans 19 amino acids. From germline, CDR1 is KGHSH and CDR2 LQKENI. The V end lost 3 bases, the J end lost 4 bases, and 24 bases lay between the germline ends. The CDR3 reads CASSPFSIGPTDFNEKLFF. The DNA of the CDR3 is TGTGCCAGCTCACCCTTTTCTATAGGCCCCACCGATTTTAATGAAAAACTGTTTTTT.

This clone appeared once. The same CDR3 can be traced to other DNA sequences in this sample. This sequence joins TRBV9 and TRBJ1-2, with D perhaps matching TRBD1 (6 bases). CDR1 and CDR2 (germline): SGDLS, YYNGEE. Trimming took 4 bases from V and 5 from J, leaving 9 bases between them. This CDR3 spans 12 amino acids. CDR3 DNA sequence: TGTGCCAGCAGCCTACAGGGATATGGCTACACCTTC. Amino acid sequence: CASSLQGYGYTF.

The chain joins TRBV5-1 to TRBJ2-1, with 9 bases matching TRBD2. V lost 2 bases to trimming and J lost 8 bases; unmatched junction nucleotides: 5. The CDR3 length is 14 residues. Germline V gene data show CDR1 as SGHRS and CDR2 as YFSETQ. Written as DNA, the CDR3 is TGCGCCAGCAGCTTCTTAGCGGGAGCGGATGAGCAGTTCTTC. Its protein product is CASSFLAGADEQFF.

This sequence joins TRBV6-6 and TRBJ1-1, with TRBD1 matching over 9 bases. Germline V gene sequence: CDR1 MNHNY, CDR2 SVGAGI (reference sequence). V lost 5 bases to trimming and J lost 6 bases; unmatched junction nucleotides: 10. The CDR3 totals 15 residues. The CDR3 reads CASSPPGQGKAEAFF. The CDR3 bases are TGTGCCAGCAGTCCGCCGGGACAGGGCAAGGCTGAAGCTTTCTTT.

J is TRBJ1-1 and V is TRBV2, with D unresolved. The CDR3 length is 14 residues. Germline lookup yields CDR1 SNHLY and CDR2 FYNNEI. The V end was cut by 7 bases, the J end by 4 bases, with 16 bases between. The CDR3 spells CASTLGRSSTEAFF. CDR3 coding DNA: TGTGCCAGCACTCTGGGTAGATCTAGCACTGAAGCTTTCTTT. The whole variable domain, remainder taken from reference TRBV2 and TRBJ1-1, is EPEVTQTPSHQVTQMGQEVILRCVPISNHLYFYWYRQILGQKVEFLVSFYNNEISEKSEIFDDQFSVERPDGSNFTLKIRSTKLEDSAMYFCASTLGRSSTEAFFGQGTRLTVV.

The chain uses TRBV5-1 and TRBJ1-5, with D possibly matching TRBD1 (6 bases). Trimming removed 5 bases at V and 2 bases at J, with 14 bases between. The CDR3 runs 15 residues. The germline V gene encodes CDR1 SGHRS and CDR2 YFSETQ. This chain's CDR3 is CASRETGIGNQPQHF. CDR3 coding DNA: TGCGCCAGCAGGGAAACAGGGATAGGCAATCAGCCCCAGCATTTT.

V usage is TRBV7-2 and J usage is TRBJ2-2; no clear D gene. V was cut by 1 base and J by 6 bases, with 9 bases left in between. Per germline, CDR1 SGHTA and CDR2 FQGNSA. There are 14 residues in the CDR3. CDR3: CASSLGSVSGELFF. DNA of the CDR3: TGTGCCAGCAGCTTAGGCAGCGTATCCGGGGAGCTGTTTTTT.

The V and J genes are TRBV7-6 and TRBJ1-1; no firm D call. The CDR3 totals 14 residues. The V gene lost 5 bases and the J gene lost 0 bases, with 10 bases spanning the gap. Looked up from germline, CDR1 is SGHVS and CDR2 is FNYEAQ. CDR3 in amino acids: CASSPRSVNTEAFF. In DNA, the CDR3 is TGTGCCAGCAGCCCCCGATCGGTGAACACTGAAGCTTTCTTT.